Following are 17 T cell receptor beta chains from one sample sequenced in a study of blood T cell repertoires in COVID-19. The assay was immunoSEQ multiplex PCR, and TCRdb's table has in-frame clones only and misses some. The top ten hold approximately 15% of the sample, which has about 33,000 clones, around 82% seen once. Input material: peripheral blood. Every receptor here comes from a man aged 65 to 85 with acute or convalescent COVID-19.

V and J are TRBV24-1 and TRBJ2-1; maybe TRBD1 (6 bases). Trimming cost V 7 bases and J 1 base, with 10 bases left between them. Germline V CDR1 and CDR2: KGHDR, SFDVKD. The CDR3 covers 14 residues. The CDR3 DNA follows: TGTGCCACCAGCGCAGGGGATTCCTACAATGAGCAGTTCTTC. Translation: CATSAGDSYNEQFF.

The rearrangement uses TRBV30 and TRBJ2-3; 7 positions agree with TRBD2. The CDR3 runs to 15 residues. From germline, CDR1 is GTSNPN and CDR2 SVGIG (reference sequence). V shed 1 base, J shed 0 bases, and the junction held 4 bases outside the gene matches. CDR3 region: CAWSALGGSTDTQYF. The CDR3 region has the DNA TGTGCCTGGAGTGCACTCGGGGGGAGCACAGATACGCAGTATTTT.

V and J are TRBV13 and TRBJ1-1; TRBD1 agrees at 9 bases. CDR3 size: 16 residues. From germline, CDR1 is PRHDT and CDR2 FYEKMQ (reference sequence). J was trimmed by 6 bases and V by 4 bases; bases with no gene match: 12. CDR3 DNA: TGTGCCAGCAGCTCGCCTCCGGGACAGGGTAGCCCTGAAGCTTTCTTT. It translates to CASSSPPGQGSPEAFF.

V usage is TRBV7-9 and J usage is TRBJ2-3; D is unresolved. The CDR3 is made up of 14 amino acids. CDR1 and CDR2 (germline): SEHNR, FQNEAQ (reference sequence). Trimming removed 2 bases at V and 0 bases at J, with 6 bases between. The CDR3 sequence is CASSLRGSTDTQYF. The DNA for the CDR3 is TGTGCCAGCAGCTTACGCGGAAGCACAGATACGCAGTATTTT. Combining the CDR3 with reference TRBV7-9 and TRBJ2-3 gives the whole variable domain DTGVSQNPRHKITKRGQNVTFRCDPISEHNRLYWYRQTLGQGPEFLTYFQNEAQLEKSRLLSDRFSAERPKGSFSTLEIQRTEQGDSAMYLCASSLRGSTDTQYFGPGTRLTVL.

The chain is built from TRBV6-4 and TRBJ2-1, with 9 bases lining up with TRBD1. Germline loops: CDR1 MRHNA, CDR2 SNTAGT. After removal of 5 bases from V and 0 bases from J, the junction contained 2 bases not matched to a gene. The CDR3 sequence is 15 residues long. The CDR3 DNA reads TGTGCCAGCAGTTCGGGACAGGGCTCCTACAATGAGCAGTTCTTC. Translated: CASSSGQGSYNEQFF.

This clone was found once. The chain uses TRBV3-1 (or the pseudogene TRBV3-2) and TRBJ2-1; 12 bases agree with TRBD2. Germline CDR1 and CDR2: LGHDT and YNNKEL (reference sequence). V shed 4 bases, J shed 12 bases, and the junction held 7 bases outside the gene matches. The CDR3 contains 14 residues. CDR3: CASSPGLAGPGQFF. CDR3 bases: TGTGCCAGCAGCCCGGGACTAGCGGGTCCGGGGCAGTTCTTC.

The V gene is TRBV21-1, the J gene TRBJ1-3; the table's D call, TRBD1, was not checked against the DNA. TRBV21-1 counts as a pseudogene. This CDR3 has 15 residues. The CDR3 loop is CASSVRDRTGNTIYF. DNA of the CDR3: TGTGCCAGCAGCGTCCGGGACAGGACTGGAAACACCATATATTTT.

V gene TRBV7-2 combines with J gene TRBJ2-7; 9 positions match TRBD2. The CDR3 is 13 residues long. J lost 3 bases, V lost 3 bases, and 0 bases had no gene match. The V gene's germline CDR1 is SGHTA and CDR2 FQGNSA. CDR3 DNA sequence: TGTGCCAGCAGCTTTAGCGGGAGCTACGAGCAGTACTTC. Protein sequence: CASSFSGSYEQYF.

The V call is TRBV11-3, the J call TRBJ2-1; the match to TRBD2 covers 7 bases. The CDR3 consists of 12 residues. The junction had 4 bases not matched to a gene; V was cut back by 4 bases and J by 10 bases. CDR1 and CDR2 (germline): SGHNT, YENEEA. CDR3 sequence reads: CASSSWGGEQFF. CDR3 bases: TGTGCCAGCAGCTCCTGGGGAGGGGAGCAGTTCTTC.

The chain employs TRBV6-5 and TRBJ2-1; 7 positions agree with TRBD2. There are 11 residues in the CDR3. From germline, CDR1 is MNHEY and CDR2 SVGAGI. The V and J ends lost 7 bases and 10 bases, in that order; junction bases with no gene match: 4. CDR3 in DNA: TGTGCCAGCACCGGGGAGGGGGAGCAGTTCTTC. It yields the protein CASTGEGEQFF.

V is TRBV28 and J is TRBJ2-2; 10 bases map to TRBD2. CDR3 length: 17 amino acids. With 6 bases clipped from V and 4 bases from J, the junction kept 11 bases outside the gene matches. Germline CDR1 is MDHEN and CDR2 is SYDVKM. The CDR3 is CASSPLAGGGGTGELFF. The DNA of the CDR3 is TGTGCCAGCAGCCCATTAGCGGGAGGAGGGGGCACCGGGGAGCTGTTTTTT. The whole variable domain, remainder taken from reference TRBV28 and TRBJ2-2, is DVKVTQSSRYLVKRTGEKVFLECVQDMDHENMFWYRQDPGLGLRLIYFSYDVKMKEKGDIPEGYSVSREKKERFSLILESASTNQTSMYLCASSPLAGGGGTGELFFGEGSRLTVL.

The rearrangement uses TRBV28 and TRBJ2-1; TRBD2 matches at 8 bases. The CDR3 loop spans 17 amino acids. J gave up 7 bases and V 1 base, and 12 bases lay outside the gene matches. The germline V gene has CDR1 MDHEN and CDR2 SYDVKM. CDR3 sequence: CASSLSRGRSNTNEQFF. The CDR3, as DNA: TGTGCCAGCAGTTTATCGCGCGGGAGGTCCAACACGAATGAGCAGTTCTTC.

This chain joins TRBV6-2 or TRBV6-3 and TRBJ1-1; D possibly corresponds to TRBD1 (5 bases). With 5 bases removed from V and 1 base from J, the gap between germline ends came to 14 bases. The CDR3 sequence is 15 residues long. Germline CDR1 and CDR2: MNHEY and SVGEGT. The CDR3 coding sequence is TGTGCCAGCAGTCCCCCCCTCCAGGGGAACACTGAAGCTTTCTTT. As protein: CASSPPLQGNTEAFF.

The chain joins TRBV7-2 to TRBJ1-1; the D gene is possibly TRBD1 (6 bases). V lost 2 bases and J 4 bases, leaving 14 bases between the germline ends. This CDR3 contains 15 residues. The germline V gene has CDR1 SGHTA and CDR2 FQGNSA. CDR3 amino acids: CASSLKGGGPTEAFF. For the CDR3, the DNA is TGTGCCAGCAGCTTAAAGGGAGGGGGGCCCACTGAAGCTTTCTTT.

The V and J genes are TRBV21-1 and TRBJ1-5; whether TRBD1, the table's D call, matches the DNA was not checked. TRBV21-1 is given as a pseudogene. CDR3 size: 19 residues. As DNA, the CDR3 is TGTGCCAGCAGCAAACTTACATCACAACAACCCCTTAGCAATCAGCCCCAGCATTTT. This codes for CASSKLTSQQPLSNQPQHF.

The chain uses TRBV19 and TRBJ2-6; a weak D match, TRBD1 (5 bases). Trimming took off 1 base at V and 0 bases at J, with 10 bases between the two ends. The CDR3 covers 17 residues. Looked up from germline, CDR1 is LNHDA and CDR2 is SQIVND (reference sequence). The CDR3 here is CASSIGVGVSGANVLTF. In DNA, the CDR3 is TGTGCCAGTAGTATAGGAGTAGGGGTCTCTGGGGCCAACGTCCTGACTTTC.

CDR3 amino acids: CAILGGLTYEQYF. Here the CDR3 DNA reads TGTGCCATCCTCGGGGGGCTAACCTACGAGCAGTACTTC. The chain joins TRBV28 to TRBJ2-7; maybe TRBD2 (7 bases). Trimming shortened V by 10 bases and J by 2 bases, and 15 bases separated the two germline ends. The germline CDR1 and CDR2 sequences are MDHEN and SYDVKM. The CDR3 has 13 amino acids.